This T cell receptor (beta chain) was profiled in a study of cytomegalovirus exposure and HLA in healthy donors. The CDR3 runs to 14 residues. V dropped 5 bases and J dropped 4 bases, with 12 bases sitting between them. CDR1 is SGHAT, CDR2 FQNNGV, per germline. Amplification used 60 Vbeta primers and 13 Jbeta primers. The protocol was immunoSEQ multiplex PCR, while the TCRdb copy is restricted to in-frame clones and leaves out a portion. The sample holds about 96,000 clones, 64% seen once. The source material was PBMCs. The receptor comes from a man aged 60 to 69 in good health and CMV-seronegative. This rearrangement joins TRBV11-2 to TRBJ2-1, with D possibly TRBD1 on 5 matching bases. CDR3 sequence: CASSVQGRYNEQFF. DNA for the CDR3: TGTGCCAGCAGCGTTCAGGGAAGGTACAATGAGCAGTTCTTC.